The 25 T cell receptor beta chains reported below all come from one sample, sequenced in a study of blood T cell repertoires in COVID-19. The table came from immunoSEQ multiplex PCR; TCRdb's copy has only in-frame clones and leaves some out. The sample consists of roughly 170,000 clones, approximately 86% of them appearing once. The material sequenced was peripheral blood. These receptors were taken from a man aged 60-69 years who had recovered from COVID-19.

The chain is built from TRBV10-3 and TRBJ1-1; a weak D match, TRBD1 (5 bases). The CDR3 extends over 14 amino acids. V lost 4 bases, J lost 0 bases, and 9 bases lay in between. Germline V gives CDR1 ENHRY, CDR2 SYGVKD. The CDR3 reads CAISGDSMNTEAFF. Written as DNA, the CDR3 is TGTGCCATCAGTGGTGACAGTATGAACACTGAAGCTTTCTTT.

The chain links TRBV5-1 to TRBJ2-5; TRBD1 might be the D (6 bases). Germline lookup yields CDR1 SGHRS and CDR2 YFSETQ. The CDR3 runs 14 residues. The germline V and J ends were trimmed by 0 bases and 3 bases, with 9 bases remaining between them. The CDR3: CASSLVAGEETQYF. CDR3 in DNA: TGCGCCAGCAGCTTGGTAGCAGGGGAAGAGACCCAGTACTTC.

The chain combines TRBV9 with TRBJ2-1; the match to TRBD2 covers 9 bases. This CDR3 is built from 14 residues. Germline lookup yields CDR1 SGDLS and CDR2 YYNGEE. Losses at the gene ends were 4 bases for V and 5 bases for J; bases not matched to a gene: 4. CDR3 sequence (DNA): TGTGCCAGCAGCCCGACTAGCGGAAACAATGAGCAGTTCTTC. Its translation: CASSPTSGNNEQFF.

This chain links TRBV5-6 with TRBJ1-1; a weak D match, TRBD1 (6 bases). Germline V gene sequence: CDR1 SGHDT, CDR2 YYEEEE. This CDR3 region has 15 residues. V gave up 4 bases and J gave up 1 base, with 14 bases separating them. The CDR3 loop is CASSAKTGSNTEAFF. Here the CDR3 DNA reads TGTGCCAGCAGCGCCAAGACAGGATCGAACACTGAAGCTTTCTTT.

V gene TRBV5-1 combines with J gene TRBJ2-5; 9 nucleotides agree with TRBD1. Trimming cost V 2 bases and J 5 bases; bases outside gene matches: 4. In germline, CDR1 is SGHRS, CDR2 YFSETQ. The CDR3 is made up of 14 amino acids. CDR3 DNA sequence: TGCGCCAGCAGCTTAGGACAGGGGAGGGAGACCCAGTACTTC. It encodes CASSLGQGRETQYF.

A single count supports this clone. This chain uses TRBV6-5 with TRBJ2-7; 13 bases fit TRBD2. V lost 6 bases and J lost 3; bases outside the gene matches: 2. Germline CDR1 is MNHEY and CDR2 is SVGAGI. CDR3 length: 14 amino acids. As DNA, the CDR3 is TGTGCCAGCAGCGGGACTAGCGGGGTCTACGAGCAGTACTTC. This translates into CASSGTSGVYEQYF.

This chain links TRBV7-2 with TRBJ2-3, with 8 bases matching TRBD2. The V gene end was trimmed by 1 base and the J gene end by 5 bases; junction bases not matched to a gene: 8. CDR1 is SGHTA and CDR2 is FQGNSA in the germline V gene. CDR3 size: 16 residues. The CDR3 nucleotides are TGTGCCAGCAGCTTAGTCGTCGGGGGGGCGGAAGATACGCAGTATTTT. The encoded protein is CASSLVVGGAEDTQYF.

V usage is TRBV7-6 and J usage is TRBJ2-2, with no clear D. The germline V and J ends were trimmed by 1 base and 4 bases, with 10 bases remaining between them. Germline V gene sequence: CDR1 SGHVS, CDR2 FNYEAQ. The CDR3 extends over 15 amino acids. The CDR3 nucleotides are TGTGCCAGCAGCTTAGATCAAGTGGCCACCGGGGAGCTGTTTTTT. Protein: CASSLDQVATGELFF.

The rearrangement joins TRBV9 to TRBJ2-7; 10 bases agree with TRBD2. Losses at the gene ends were 4 bases for V and 5 bases for J; bases not matched to a gene: 15. This CDR3 contains 17 residues. CDR1 SGDLS and CDR2 YYNGEE come from the germline V gene. The chain's CDR3 is CASSPRRNPSGGNEQYF. The CDR3 DNA sequence: TGTGCCAGCAGCCCCCGCCGCAATCCTAGCGGGGGAAACGAGCAGTACTTC.

Notes on this clone: Other DNA sequences in the same sample also yield this CDR3. The rearrangement links TRBV12-3 or TRBV12-4 to TRBJ1-5; D remains ambiguous. The CDR3 is 13 residues long. The ends were cut back, 2 bases at V and 2 bases at J, with 4 bases in the middle. CDR3 DNA: TGTGCCAGCAGTTTAACGGGCAATCAGCCCCAGCATTTT. It translates to CASSLTGNQPQHF.

In this sample, this clone turned up a few times. The chain carries TRBV7-9 and TRBJ1-6; 9 nucleotides match TRBD1. The J segment lost 6 bases and the V segment lost 4 bases, leaving 1 base of the junction unmatched. The CDR3 is made up of 14 amino acids. Looked up from germline, CDR1 is SEHNR and CDR2 is FQNEAQ (reference sequence). CDR3 protein: CASSSGQGNSPLHF. In nucleotides, the CDR3 is TGTGCCAGCAGCTCGGGACAGGGTAATTCACCCCTCCACTTT.

The V gene is TRBV5-1, the J gene TRBJ2-1; 10 nucleotides match TRBD2. The CDR3 contains 15 residues. CDR1 SGHRS and CDR2 YFSETQ come from the germline V gene. Trimming took 0 bases from V and 9 from J; bases not matched to a gene: 6. CDR3 in amino acids: CASSLEASGGSEQFF. The CDR3 DNA sequence: TGCGCCAGCAGCTTGGAGGCTAGCGGGGGTAGTGAGCAGTTCTTC. Full variable domain (outside the CDR3, taken from reference TRBV5-1 and TRBJ2-1): KAGVTQTPRYLIKTRGQQVTLSCSPISGHRSVSWYQQTPGQGLQFLFEYFSETQRNKGNFPGRFSGRQFSNSRSEMNVSTLELGDSALYLCASSLEASGGSEQFFGPGTRLTVL.

This chain uses TRBV6-5 with TRBJ1-2, with D unresolved. Germline V gene data show CDR1 as MNHEY and CDR2 as SVGAGI. The V and J ends lost 10 bases and 5 bases respectively, with 11 bases between them. CDR3 size: 11 residues. The chain's CDR3 is CATIQWYGYTF. CDR3 coding DNA: TGTGCCACCATCCAGTGGTATGGCTACACCTTC.

This chain connects TRBV6-5 to TRBJ1-1, with 8 bases that match TRBD1. The CDR3 length is 15 residues. Germline CDR1 and CDR2: MNHEY and SVGAGI. The junction had 3 bases not matched to a gene; V was cut back by 2 bases and J by 1 base. The CDR3 nucleotides read TGTGCCAGCAGTTACCGGGGGACAGGGAACACTGAAGCTTTCTTT. It encodes CASSYRGTGNTEAFF.

V and J are TRBV12-3 or TRBV12-4 and TRBJ1-2, with TRBD1 identical over 8 bases. V shed 7 bases and J 4 bases; nucleotides not matched to a gene: 5. The CDR3 spans 13 residues. This CDR3 reads CASKTGGSYGYTF. The DNA for the CDR3 is TGTGCCAGCAAAACAGGGGGGTCCTATGGCTACACCTTC.

This clone is a singleton in its sample. The sample contains more than one DNA sequence encoding this CDR3. V gene TRBV5-1 combines with J gene TRBJ1-6, with TRBD1 identical over 10 bases. Losses at the gene ends were 4 bases for V and 7 bases for J; bases not matched to a gene: 8. Germline loops: CDR1 SGHRS, CDR2 YFSETQ. The CDR3 sequence is 16 residues long. The CDR3, as DNA: TGCGCCAGCAGCCTGGAGGGACAGGGGAGGAATTCACCCCTCCACTTT. Residues: CASSLEGQGRNSPLHF.

The CDR3 DNA reads as TGTGCCAGCAGCGTAGATGTTTGGGACAGACAAGAGACCCAGTACTTC. This gives the protein CASSVDVWDRQETQYF. This chain links TRBV9 with TRBJ2-5; TRBD1 matches 7 bases. This CDR3 has 16 amino acids. Germline CDR1 and CDR2: SGDLS and YYNGEE. V was pared by 0 bases and J by 2 bases, with 7 bases of the junction left unmatched.

The V gene is TRBV18, the J gene TRBJ2-1, with 10 positions matching TRBD2. Germline CDR1 and CDR2: KGHSH and LQKENI. The CDR3 sequence is 18 residues long. The V gene end was trimmed by 1 base and the J gene end by 7 bases; junction bases not matched to a gene: 13. The CDR3 coding sequence is TGTGCCAGCTCACCACTGGCCTTCTCGCGGGGACTAGCGAATGAGCAGTTCTTC. This translates into CASSPLAFSRGLANEQFF.

Comments on this clone: A read error may be the cause here, since a much bigger clone is one base away. This chain uses TRBV7-6 with TRBJ1-1; D call uncertain. Per germline, CDR1 SGHVS and CDR2 FNYEAQ. The CDR3 has 14 amino acids. The V end lost 3 bases, the J end lost 0 bases, and 8 bases lay between the germline ends. CDR3 protein: CASSFGRLNTEAFF. The CDR3 DNA sequence: TGTGCCAGCAGCTTCGGGAGGCTGAACACTGAAGCTTTCTTT.

This clone has just one count. The chain recombines TRBV24-1 with TRBJ1-1; possible D gene TRBD1, 5 bases. CDR1 KGHDR and CDR2 SFDVKD come from the germline V gene. The length of the CDR3 is 13 residues. V lost 6 bases and J 3 bases, leaving 10 bases between the germline ends. The CDR3 coding sequence is TGTGCCACCAGTTCCAGGGATTACACTGAAGCTTTCTTT. Translation: CATSSRDYTEAFF.

The chain has TRBV5-6 and TRBJ1-5; D not certain. CDR3 length: 14 amino acids. Germline loops: CDR1 SGHDT, CDR2 YYEEEE. Trimming took 5 bases from V and 1 from J, leaving 10 bases between them. As DNA, the CDR3 is TGTGCCAGCAGTAATTCAGTGAGCAATCAGCCCCAGCATTTT. Its translation: CASSNSVSNQPQHF.

The J gene is TRBJ1-4, the V gene TRBV18; D unresolved. The CDR3 length is 20 residues. The germline gives CDR1 KGHSH, CDR2 LQKENI. V shed 6 bases and J shed 0 bases, with 26 bases lying between them. CDR3 protein: CASSPSGWEQKLATNEKLFF. Here the CDR3 DNA reads TGTGCCAGCTCCCCGTCGGGTTGGGAGCAGAAACTAGCAACTAATGAAAAACTGTTTTTT.

The V and J genes are TRBV25-1 and TRBJ1-6; D unclear. Trimming removed 5 bases from V and 7 bases from J, with 6 bases in between. Germline V lookup: CDR1 MGHDK, CDR2 SYGVNS. This CDR3 spans 12 amino acids. The CDR3 spells CASSSQNSPLHF. The CDR3 nucleotides read TGTGCCAGCAGTTCCCAAAATTCACCCCTCCACTTT.

The J gene is TRBJ2-3, the V gene TRBV19; maybe TRBD2 (5 bases). The CDR3 is 13 residues long. V was trimmed by 6 bases and J by 0 bases, leaving 7 bases between them. Germline V gene sequence: CDR1 LNHDA, CDR2 SQIVND (reference sequence). The CDR3 DNA reads as TGTGCCAGTAGCGGCGGGAGCACAGATACGCAGTATTTT. As protein: CASSGGSTDTQYF.

V usage is TRBV7-2 and J usage is TRBJ1-4, with 7 bases that match TRBD1. The CDR3 is made up of 14 amino acids. Per germline, CDR1 SGHTA and CDR2 FQGNSA. V trimming: 1 base; J trimming: 7 bases; junction bases outside the gene matches: 3. Written as DNA, the CDR3 is TGTGCCAGCAGCTTAGGACAGGGTGGTGAAAAACTGTTTTTT. Protein product: CASSLGQGGEKLFF.